The rows below give T cell receptor beta chains drawn from one sample of a study of blood T cell repertoires in COVID-19. Generated by immunoSEQ multiplex PCR, the TCRdb table keeps only in-frame clones and is missing some. The sample includes about 46,000 clones, around 86% seen only once; the top ten take about 16%. Sequencing was carried out using peripheral blood. The receptors stem from a human donor in a cohort sampled during active COVID-19. The CDR3 runs from the conserved cysteine through the conserved F or W. D genes are given only for firm matches. Some rows have no size entry. The others give once, few or many, or a class for an expanded clone.

abundance | j_gene | v_gene | d_gene | CDR3nt | CDR3aa
NA | TRBJ2-7 | TRBV4-2 | TRBD1 | TGTGCCAGCAGCCAAGAAGGGACAGGGGTCCACGAGCAGTACTTC | CASSQEGTGVHEQYF
NA | TRBJ2-1 | TRBV5-1 | NA | TGCGCCAGCAGCCCCGGGCCAAGTCCACATCGGGGCAATGAGCAGTTCTTC | CASSPGPSPHRGNEQFF
NA | TRBJ2-7 | TRBV6-2/TRBV6-3 | NA | TGTGCCAGCAGTTACGTGGCATTCTCCTACGAGCAGTACTTC | CASSYVAFSYEQYF
NA | TRBJ1-2 | TRBV27 | NA | TGTGCCAGCAGTTTAGCGGAATATGGCTACACCTTC | CASSLAEYGYTF
NA | TRBJ2-1 | TRBV18 | TRBD2 | TGTGCCAGCTCGCCGAGCGGGAGGGCATACAATGAGCAGTTCTTC | CASSPSGRAYNEQFF
NA | TRBJ2-7 | TRBV27 | TRBD2 | TGTGCCAGCAGTTCCGCCGGAGGCCTAGCGGGAGTGAGCGAGCAGTACTTC | CASSSAGGLAGVSEQYF
many | TRBJ2-7 | TRBV7-9 | TRBD2 | TGTGCCAGCAGCTTAGCAGCGGGAGGCTTCTACGAGCAGTACTTC | CASSLAAGGFYEQYF
NA | TRBJ1-1 | TRBV30 | NA | TGTGCCTGGAGGGAACAGATGAACACTGAAGCTTTCTTT | CAWREQMNTEAFF
NA | TRBJ2-3 | TRBV28 | NA | TGTGCCAGCAGTCTTAAAGGGGGATTTAGCACAGATACGCAGTATTTT | CASSLKGGFSTDTQYF
NA | TRBJ2-5 | TRBV5-1 | TRBD2 | TGCGCCAGCAGCCTCATGGGACTAGCGGTAGAGACCCAGTACTTC | CASSLMGLAVETQYF
NA | TRBJ2-3 | TRBV5-1 | TRBD2 | TGCGCCAGCAGCTTGGAAATGGCGGGAGTAGATACGCAGTATTTT | CASSLEMAGVDTQYF
NA | TRBJ1-6 | TRBV14 | NA | TGTGCCAGCAGCCCCATCCAGGGCTGGGGAAATTCACCCCTCCACTTT | CASSPIQGWGNSPLHF
NA | TRBJ1-1 | TRBV30 | NA | TGTGCCTGGGTCACCTGGGGGGGCGAAGCTTTCTTT | CAWVTWGGEAFF
NA | TRBJ1-2 | TRBV27 | TRBD1 | TGTGCCAGCAGGCGAGAACCGGGACAGGGGTACTATGGCTACACCTTC | CASRREPGQGYYGYTF
NA | TRBJ2-6 | TRBV27 | NA | TGTGCCAGCAGTTTACGGACAGATGGAGGGGCCAACGTCCTGACTTTC | CASSLRTDGGANVLTF
NA | TRBJ1-2 | TRBV28 | NA | TGTGCCAGCAGCCGACACTCAGGGGCCTTCACCTTC | CASSRHSGAFTF
NA | TRBJ1-4 | TRBV9 | TRBD1 | TGTGCCAGCAGCGTAGATGGGACAGATAATGAAAAACTGTTTTTT | CASSVDGTDNEKLFF
NA | TRBJ2-7 | TRBV2 | TRBD2 | TGTGCCAGCAGTCCTTACGATAGCGGGTGGTCCTACGAGCAGTACTTC | CASSPYDSGWSYEQYF
NA | TRBJ1-1 | TRBV9 | NA | TGTGCCAGCAGCACACCTGGGACACGTGAAGCTTTCTTT | CASSTPGTREAFF
NA | TRBJ1-3 | TRBV27 | TRBD1 | TGTGCCAGCAGTTCCCAGACAGGGGCTGGAAACACCATATATTTT | CASSSQTGAGNTIYF
NA | TRBJ1-1 | TRBV4-2 | NA | TGTGCCAGCAGCCAAGAGCAGGGGCCACCCACTGAAGCTTTCTTT | CASSQEQGPPTEAFF
NA | TRBJ2-1 | TRBV7-9 | NA | TGTGCCAGCAGTCCGGACCGGGAGTGGAGCAATGAGCAGTTCTTC | CASSPDREWSNEQFF
few | TRBJ2-3 | TRBV19 | NA | TGTGCCAGTAGTCCGAACTCCCAAAGCACAGATACGCAGTATTTT | CASSPNSQSTDTQYF
once | TRBJ1-2 | TRBV3-1/TRBV3-2 | TRBD1 | TGTGCCAGCAGCCGAGGACAGGGGGGCTATGGCTACACCTTC | CASSRGQGGYGYTF
NA | TRBJ2-1 | TRBV4-3 | NA | TGCGCCAGCAGCCCGCGGCACGGTGAGCAGTTCTTC | CASSPRHGEQFF
NA | TRBJ2-2 | TRBV5-1 | NA | TGCGCCAGCAGCCGATTCGACAGTCCTGCCACCGGGGAGCTGTTTTTT | CASSRFDSPATGELFF
NA | TRBJ2-2 | TRBV25-1 | TRBD2 | TGTGCCAGCAGTGCCACTAGCGGTCACACCGGGGAGCTGTTTTTT | CASSATSGHTGELFF
NA | TRBJ2-7 | TRBV25-1 | NA | TGTGCCAGCAGTGATCCGGGCGAGCAGTACTTC | CASSDPGEQYF
NA | TRBJ1-3 | TRBV7-9 | NA | TGTGCCAGCAGCTTAGGAGGGCTCGCTGGAAACACCATATATTTT | CASSLGGLAGNTIYF
NA | TRBJ2-5 | TRBV4-2 | NA | TGTGCCAGCAGCCAAGATCCGGGGGAGACCCAGTACTTC | CASSQDPGETQYF
NA | TRBJ2-5 | TRBV29-1 | NA | TGCAGCCAGGGGGGAAGGGGGCATGAGACCCAGTACTTC | CSQGGRGHETQYF
NA | TRBJ2-3 | TRBV3-1/TRBV3-2 | TRBD2 | TGTGCCAGCAGCCAAGGAGGGAGCGGGAGGGATACGCAGTATTTT | CASSQGGSGRDTQYF
NA | TRBJ1-1 | TRBV5-4 | NA | TGTGCCAGCAGCTTTAAGGCTACAGCAAAGAACACTGAAGCTTTCTTT | CASSFKATAKNTEAFF
NA | TRBJ2-7 | TRBV9 | TRBD2 | TGTGCCAGCAGCGTCGGGGGGTTCTCCTACGAGCAGTACTTC | CASSVGGFSYEQYF